The T cell receptor beta chain described here comes from a study of shared clonotypes between healthy human individuals. About the study: Researchers assigned three CD4 naive, three CD4 memory, two CD8 naive and one CD8 memory plate to each donor.

CD8 cells regarded as naive lacked CD45RO, were positively chosen for CCR7, and omitted terminally differentiated effector memory CD45RA+ cells. Across several immunoSEQ plates, the genomic DNA of each subset was split evenly. Some clones are missing from TCRdb's copy, which holds only in-frame ones; the method was immunoSEQ multiplex PCR. The table records about 2,200,000 clones, about 92% of them present only once. With respect to this clone: Its target is not known.

Per the germline V gene, CDR1 is MNHNS and CDR2 is SASEGT. The CDR3 runs to 15 residues. After removal of 6 bases from V and 4 bases from J, the junction contained 9 bases not matched to a gene. Overall study results and limits: In a handful of donors, about 5% of naive CD4 clonotypes appeared in common. Since donors were few, the genetic and exposure-history diversity represented was limited.

The sequence came from a man younger than 35 in good health. Some clones in this sample may be carry-over from other donors' samples. The chain uses TRBV6-1 and TRBJ2-7; 10 nucleotides align to TRBD2. Source material: naive CD8+ T cells from PBMCs. The chain's CDR3 is CASSVTSGTLYEQYF. The CDR3 region has the DNA TGTGCCAGCAGCGTTACTAGCGGGACTTTATACGAGCAGTACTTC.